The sequence of this TCR beta chain was determined in a study of shared clonotypes between healthy human individuals. Study-wide points: A reduction in generation probabilities was seen for non-shared clonotypes relative to those shared by all four donors. Sampling involved blood alone; tissue repertoires likely differ.

Remarks on this clone: What it recognizes is unknown.

Both subsets, CD45RA+ naive and CD45RA-negative memory, were split from the CD4+ cells. Generated by immunoSEQ multiplex PCR, the TCRdb table keeps only in-frame clones and is missing some. The sample includes 2,500,000 or so clones, approximately 90% of them seen just once. V gave up 6 bases and J gave up 3 bases; unmatched junction bases: 19. The CDR3 extends over 20 amino acids. Germline CDR1 is MRHNA and CDR2 is SNTAGT. Sequencing was performed on naive CD4+ T cells from PBMCs. Stated subset: CD45RA+ positively selected. The origin of this receptor is a man aged 18 to 35 in good health. Some clones in this sample may be carry-over from other donors' samples. The chain has TRBV6-4 and TRBJ2-3; 12 bases map to TRBD2. CDR3 amino acids: CASSPRIYNLAGGETDTQYF. DNA for the CDR3: TGTGCCAGCAGCCCCCGAATCTACAATCTAGCGGGAGGGGAAACAGATACGCAGTATTTT.